This T cell receptor (beta chain) was recorded in a study of blood T cell repertoires in COVID-19. Background on the study: Whether acute or convalescent, the COVID-19 samples came from the United States, Italy and Spain. Sources were T cells, B-cell-depleted T cells, or PBMCs; the material itself was cDNA or gDNA.

Original data processing: Amplified reference gene primers provided the basis for estimating nucleated cell counts. Measured with immunoSEQ multiplex PCR; TCRdb has only the in-frame clones, and not every one. That table supplies the V and J calls and clone size; D and trimming were determined from the DNA. The sample lists approximately 240,000 clones; roughly 84% were seen once. Germline-derived CDR1 and CDR2 are SGDLS and YYNGEE. With 3 bases removed from V and 5 bases from J, the gap between germline ends came to 20 bases. CDR3 length equals 16 residues. This TCR came from an elderly woman with active or convalescent COVID-19. Material for sequencing was peripheral blood. This chain connects TRBV9 to TRBJ1-1, with a weak D call TRBD1 (6 bases). The DNA for the CDR3 is TGTGCCAGCAGCGCCCGACGGACAGCCCGGTATACTGAAGCTTTCTTT. It translates to CASSARRTARYTEAFF.